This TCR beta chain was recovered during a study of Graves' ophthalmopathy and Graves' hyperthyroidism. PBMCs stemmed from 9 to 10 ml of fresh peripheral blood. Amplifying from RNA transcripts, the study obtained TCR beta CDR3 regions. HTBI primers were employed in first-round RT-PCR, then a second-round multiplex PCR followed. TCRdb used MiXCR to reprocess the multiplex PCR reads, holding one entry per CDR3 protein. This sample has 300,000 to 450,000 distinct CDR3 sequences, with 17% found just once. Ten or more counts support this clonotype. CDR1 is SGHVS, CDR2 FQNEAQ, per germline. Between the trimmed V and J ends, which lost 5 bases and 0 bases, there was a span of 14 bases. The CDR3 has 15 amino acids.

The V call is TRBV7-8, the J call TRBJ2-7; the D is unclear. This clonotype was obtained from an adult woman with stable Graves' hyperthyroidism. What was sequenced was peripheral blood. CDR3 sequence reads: CASSPLARSSYEQYF. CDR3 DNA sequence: TGTGCCAGCAGCCCCCTGGCTAGATCCTCCTACGAGCAGTACTTC.